A selection of T cell receptor beta chains follows, all from one sample in a study of T-cell memory formation after mild COVID-19. One entry per CDR3 protein, called by TCRdb with MiXCR from the 5' RACE reads. The sample lists hundreds of thousands of distinct CDR3 sequences; nearly 25% were seen once. The sequenced sample consisted of PBMCs or a T cell subset sorted from them (not recorded which). The source of these receptors is an adult woman who had mild COVID-19 (a few samples of this study predate the infection). Cell type and time point are not known. Both conserved end residues are part of each CDR3. The D gene is left open where the match is weak. Size values are once, few and many counts, or a class for expanded clones, and some rows have none.

j_call clone_size d_call v_call cdr3_nt cdr3_aa
TRBJ1-5 . . TRBV20-1 TGCAGTGCTAGAATCGACGGAGATCAGCCCCAGCATTTT CSARIDGDQPQHF
TRBJ2-2 . TRBD1 TRBV4-1 TGCGCCAGCAGCCGAGTAACAGGGGTCACCGGGGAGCTGTTTTTT CASSRVTGVTGELFF
TRBJ2-2 . . TRBV5-1 TGCGCCAGCAGCTTGGTTTTTCGACTCCTAGACACCGGGGAGCTGTTTTTT CASSLVFRLLDTGELFF
TRBJ2-1 . TRBD2 TRBV7-6 TGTGCCAGCAGCCTCGTCCGGGGGGGCGATGAGCAGTTCTTC CASSLVRGGDEQFF
TRBJ2-7 few TRBD1 TRBV25-1 TGTGCCACTGCGGGGACAGGGGGTTCCTACGAGCAGTACTTC CATAGTGGSYEQYF
TRBJ2-7 many . TRBV27 TGTGCCAGCAGCTTATCAGGGTCCTACGAGCAGTACTTC CASSLSGSYEQYF
TRBJ1-2 . . TRBV7-9 TGTGCCAGCAGCTTAGCGCATGGAGCTAACTATGGCTACACCTTC CASSLAHGANYGYTF
TRBJ2-7 many . TRBV29-1 TGCAGCATACTCCGGGACACGGCCCACGAGCAGTACTTC CSILRDTAHEQYF
TRBJ2-6 . TRBD1 TRBV6-5 TGTGCCAGCAGTTACGACAGGGGGCAAGGGGCCAACGTCCTGACTTTC CASSYDRGQGANVLTF
TRBJ2-1 once . TRBV2 TGTGCCAGCAGTGAAGCGCTTGTCGGGGCTAACTACAATGAGCAGTTCTTC CASSEALVGANYNEQFF
TRBJ1-2 few . TRBV7-2 TGTGCCAGCAGGGAAGGAACAGAGAGAGGCTACACCTTC CASREGTERGYTF
TRBJ2-2 . TRBD2 TRBV5-1 TGCGCCAGCAGCTTCCGGGAGGCCACCGGGGAGCTGTTTTTT CASSFREATGELFF
TRBJ2-1 few . TRBV12-3/TRBV12-4 TGTGCCAGCACCCCTTGGGGGGCTAACCCCCTCGGGGAGCAGTTCTTC CASTPWGANPLGEQFF
TRBJ1-5 few TRBD1 TRBV3-1 TGTGCCAGCAGCCAAGGACAGGGGCTGATTCAGCCCCAGCATTTT CASSQGQGLIQPQHF
TRBJ1-1 . . TRBV6-5 TGTGCCAGCAGCCGACGCAAGAACCTTTACACTGAAGCTTTCTTT CASSRRKNLYTEAFF
TRBJ2-7 few . TRBV12-3/TRBV12-4 TGTGCCAGCAAGAACACCTACGAGCAGTACTTC CASKNTYEQYF
TRBJ1-3 . . TRBV25-1 TGTGCCAGCAGTCCCAATGGTGGGGGGTATGGAAACACCATATATTTT CASSPNGGGYGNTIYF
TRBJ2-1 . . TRBV19 TGTGCCAGTAGTATAGCTTCGGGATCTCAGGGGAATGAGCAGTTCTTC CASSIASGSQGNEQFF
TRBJ2-2 . . TRBV27 TGTGCCAGCAGTTTGCAGTTCACCGGGGAGCTGTTTTTT CASSLQFTGELFF
TRBJ1-2 . . TRBV7-9 TGTGCCAGCAGTCTTAGCGATGTCTATGGCTACACCTTC CASSLSDVYGYTF
TRBJ2-7 . . TRBV29-1 TGCAGCGTTGACGTCCCCACGGAGATCTCCTACGAGCAGTACTTC CSVDVPTEISYEQYF
TRBJ2-5 . TRBD1 TRBV9 TGTGCCAGCAGCGTAGAACAGGGGCGAGAGACCCAGTACTTC CASSVEQGRETQYF
TRBJ1-5 . . TRBV6-2/TRBV6-3 TGTGCCAGCAGTTACGGACGAGGAAACAATCAGCCCCAGCATTTT CASSYGRGNNQPQHF
TRBJ1-5 . . TRBV29-1 TGCAGCGTCTCCGGGACACCCAATCAGCCCCAGCATTTT CSVSGTPNQPQHF
TRBJ2-5 . . TRBV12-3/TRBV12-4 TGTGCCAGCAGTTTCGGCGGGGGCGACCAAGAGACCCAGTACTTC CASSFGGGDQETQYF
TRBJ1-1 . . TRBV12-3/TRBV12-4 TGTGCCAGCAGTGTGCAAGCGGGATACACTGAAGCTTTCTTT CASSVQAGYTEAFF